The T cell receptor (beta chain) described here comes from a study of beta chain features in type 1 diabetes. Every donor had blood drawn once into heparin, roughly 0.11 L on average. Findings and caveats of the study: Using cDNA template may skew counts toward highly expressing activated cells. TCRB CDR3s were moderately but significantly shorter in Type 1 diabetes patients in all four CD4+ subsets.

Germline V gene lookup returns CDR1 SGHVS and CDR2 FQNEAQ. The V and J ends lost 5 bases and 4 bases respectively, with 14 bases between them. CDR3 length equals 14 residues. Note on this clone: The antigen remains unidentified.

Investigators reverse transcribed all isolated RNA, so they sequenced expressed TCRB transcripts. The method was immunoSEQ multiplex PCR; TCRdb's version includes in-frame clones alone and lacks a portion of them. The sample lists 250,000 or so clones; roughly 22% were seen once. The clonotype was recovered from a woman between 40 and 55 years old with type 1 diabetes. Input material: naive CD4+ T cells from blood. The V call is TRBV7-8, the J call TRBJ1-2; TRBD1 is a possible D gene (6 bases). The CDR3 sequence is CASSSRGFAYGYTF. The CDR3 DNA sequence: TGTGCCAGCAGCAGCAGGGGTTTTGCCTATGGCTACACCTTC. The full variable domain, rest sourced from reference TRBV7-8 and TRBJ1-2, is GAGVSQSPRYKVAKRGQDVALRCDPISGHVSLFWYQQALGQGPEFLTYFQNEAQLDKSGLPSDRFFAERPEGSVSTLKIQRTQQEDSAVYLCASSSRGFAYGYTFGSGTRLTVV.